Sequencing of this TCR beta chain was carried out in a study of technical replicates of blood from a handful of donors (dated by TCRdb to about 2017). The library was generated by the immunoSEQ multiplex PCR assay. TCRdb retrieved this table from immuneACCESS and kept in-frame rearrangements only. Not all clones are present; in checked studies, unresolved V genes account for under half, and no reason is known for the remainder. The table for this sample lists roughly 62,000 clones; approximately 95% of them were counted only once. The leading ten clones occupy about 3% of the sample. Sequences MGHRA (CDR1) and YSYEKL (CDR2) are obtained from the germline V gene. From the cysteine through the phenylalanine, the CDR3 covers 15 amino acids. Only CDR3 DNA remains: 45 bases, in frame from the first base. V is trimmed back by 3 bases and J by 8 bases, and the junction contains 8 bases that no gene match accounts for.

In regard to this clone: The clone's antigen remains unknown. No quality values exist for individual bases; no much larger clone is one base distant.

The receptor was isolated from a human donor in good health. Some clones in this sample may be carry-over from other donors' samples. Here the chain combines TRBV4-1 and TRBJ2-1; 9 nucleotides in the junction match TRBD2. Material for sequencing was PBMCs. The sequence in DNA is TGCGCCAGCAGCCAGGTAGCGGGAGTAAGCGATGAGCAGTTCTTC. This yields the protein CASSQVAGVSDEQFF.